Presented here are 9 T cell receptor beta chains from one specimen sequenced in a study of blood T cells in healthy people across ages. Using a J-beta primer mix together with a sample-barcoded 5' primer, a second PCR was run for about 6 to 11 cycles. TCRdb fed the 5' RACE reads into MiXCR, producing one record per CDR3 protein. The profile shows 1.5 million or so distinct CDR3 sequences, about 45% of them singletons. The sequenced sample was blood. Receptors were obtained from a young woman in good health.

The chain's CDR3 is CASSQDSKGGRETPDTQYF. The CDR3 DNA sequence: TGTGCCAGCAGCCAAGATTCAAAGGGAGGCAGGGAGACGCCAGATACGCAGTATTTT. The chain carries TRBV4-2 and TRBJ2-3; the D gene is possibly TRBD2 (6 bases). CDR1 and CDR2 (germline): LGHNA, YNFKEQ. With 0 bases removed from V and 4 bases from J, the gap between germline ends came to 23 bases. This CDR3 spans 19 amino acids.

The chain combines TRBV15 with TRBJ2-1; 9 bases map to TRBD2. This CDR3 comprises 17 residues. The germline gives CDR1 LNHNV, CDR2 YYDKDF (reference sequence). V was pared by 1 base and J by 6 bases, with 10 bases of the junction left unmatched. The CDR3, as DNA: TGTGCCACCAGCAGAGTAAGGATTGGACTAGCGTTCAATGAGCAGTTCTTC. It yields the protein CATSRVRIGLAFNEQFF.

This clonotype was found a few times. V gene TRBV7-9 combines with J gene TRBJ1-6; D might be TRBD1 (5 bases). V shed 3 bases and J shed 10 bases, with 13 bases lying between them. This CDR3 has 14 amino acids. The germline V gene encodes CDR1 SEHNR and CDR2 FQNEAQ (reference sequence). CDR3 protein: CASSFSGIESPLHF. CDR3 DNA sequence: TGTGCCAGCAGCTTCTCAGGGATTGAATCACCCCTCCACTTT.

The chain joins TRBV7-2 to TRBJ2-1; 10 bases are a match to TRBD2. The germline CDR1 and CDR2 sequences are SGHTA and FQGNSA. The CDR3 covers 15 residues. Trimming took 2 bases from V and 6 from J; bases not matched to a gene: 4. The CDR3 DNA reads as TGTGCCAGCAGCTTAACTAGCGGGAATTCCAATGAGCAGTTCTTC. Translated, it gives CASSLTSGNSNEQFF. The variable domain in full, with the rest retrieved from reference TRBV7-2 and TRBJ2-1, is GAGVSQSPSNKVTEKGKDVELRCDPISGHTALYWYRQSLGQGLEFLIYFQGNSAPDKSGLPSDRFSAERTGGSVSTLTIQRTQQEDSAVYLCASSLTSGNSNEQFFGPGTRLTVL.

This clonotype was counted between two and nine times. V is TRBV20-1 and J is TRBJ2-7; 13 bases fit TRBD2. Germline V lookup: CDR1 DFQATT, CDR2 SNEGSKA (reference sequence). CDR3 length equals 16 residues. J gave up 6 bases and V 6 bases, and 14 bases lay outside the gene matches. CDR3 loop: CSAIPRSLAGGLEQYF. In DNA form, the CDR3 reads TGCAGTGCCATACCTAGATCACTAGCGGGAGGGCTCGAGCAGTACTTC.

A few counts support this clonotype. CDR3 region: CASSSSQGGYSYEQYF. The CDR3 DNA reads TGTGCCAGCAGTTCATCCCAGGGGGGCTACTCCTACGAGCAGTACTTC. The chain couples TRBV12-3 or TRBV12-4 to TRBJ2-7; tentatively, D is TRBD1 (7 bases). The CDR3 extends over 16 amino acids. Trimming pared 4 bases from V and 0 bases from J, leaving 16 bases between.

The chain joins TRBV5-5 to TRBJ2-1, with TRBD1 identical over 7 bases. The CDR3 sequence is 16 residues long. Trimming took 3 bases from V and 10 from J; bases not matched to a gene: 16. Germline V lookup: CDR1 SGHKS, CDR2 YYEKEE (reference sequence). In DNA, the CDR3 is TGTGCCAGCAGCTGGGCTAGGGGGCCTCAAAACGGGGAGCAGTTCTTC. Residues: CASSWARGPQNGEQFF. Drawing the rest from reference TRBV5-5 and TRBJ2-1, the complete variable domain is DAGVTQSPTHLIKTRGQQVTLRCSPISGHKSVSWYQQVLGQGPQFIFQYYEKEERGRGNFPDRFSARQFPNYSSELNVNALLLGDSALYLCASSWARGPQNGEQFFGPGTRLTVL.

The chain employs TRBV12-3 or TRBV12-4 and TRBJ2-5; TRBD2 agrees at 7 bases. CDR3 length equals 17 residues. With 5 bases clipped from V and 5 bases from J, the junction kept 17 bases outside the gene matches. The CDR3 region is CASSPGGRGTSGETQYF. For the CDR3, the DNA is TGTGCCAGCAGTCCCGGGGGGAGGGGCACAAGCGGGGAGACCCAGTACTTC.

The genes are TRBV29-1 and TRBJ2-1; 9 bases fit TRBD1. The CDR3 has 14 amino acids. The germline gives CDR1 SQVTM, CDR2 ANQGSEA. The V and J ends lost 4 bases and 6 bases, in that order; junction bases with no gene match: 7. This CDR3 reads CSVGAGTGFNEQFF. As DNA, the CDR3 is TGCAGCGTTGGGGCCGGGACAGGGTTCAATGAGCAGTTCTTC.